This TCR beta chain was captured by sequencing in a study of T cell repertoires in cytomegalovirus infection. About the study: The authors relied on CMV epitopes, both recently identified HLA-C-restricted and well-studied HLA-B-restricted. Shared public TCR beta signatures pointed to both CMV infection and a matching HLA type.

In regard to this clonotype: Its specificity is unknown.

TCRdb itself ran the reads through MiXCR, one entry per CDR3 protein. The table records 550,000 to 850,000 distinct CDR3 sequences, 30% to 40% of them present only once. Overall study findings and caveats: Ex vivo responses were dominated by HLA-C-restricted CMV-specific TCR beta clonotypes. Public TCR beta family frequency separated CMV-and-HLA carriers, including in an independent cohort.

Germline loops: CDR1 MNHNY, CDR2 SVGAGI (reference sequence). This CDR3 contains 16 residues. Trimming cost V 6 bases and J 7 bases; bases outside gene matches: 10. The receptor was derived from a human donor in good health (CMV status not recorded). Some clones in this sample may be carry-over from other donors' samples. The chain is built from TRBV6-6 and TRBJ2-2; TRBD1 agrees at 11 bases. The sequencing here drew on cultured PBMCs, taken from culture after CMV antigen stimulation. CDR3 sequence reads: CASRPGTGGTGGELFF. The CDR3 DNA follows: TGTGCCAGCAGACCCGGGACAGGGGGAACGGGCGGGGAGCTGTTTTTT.